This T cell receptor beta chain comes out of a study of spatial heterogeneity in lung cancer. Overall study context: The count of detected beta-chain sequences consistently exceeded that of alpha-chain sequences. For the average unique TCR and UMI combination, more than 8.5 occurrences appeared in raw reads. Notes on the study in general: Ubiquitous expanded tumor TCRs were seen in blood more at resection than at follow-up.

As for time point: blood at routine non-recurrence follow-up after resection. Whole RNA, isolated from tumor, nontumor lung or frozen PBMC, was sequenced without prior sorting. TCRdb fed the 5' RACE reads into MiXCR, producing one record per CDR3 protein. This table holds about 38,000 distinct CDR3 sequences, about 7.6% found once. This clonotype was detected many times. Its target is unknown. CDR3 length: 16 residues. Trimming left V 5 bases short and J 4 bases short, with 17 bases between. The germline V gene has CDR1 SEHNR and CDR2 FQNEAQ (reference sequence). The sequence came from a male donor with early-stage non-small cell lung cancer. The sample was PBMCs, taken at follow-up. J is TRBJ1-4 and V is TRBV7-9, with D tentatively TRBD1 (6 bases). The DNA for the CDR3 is TGTGCCAGCAGCGACACAGGGAATGAGGTTAATGAAAAACTGTTTTTT. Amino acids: CASSDTGNEVNEKLFF.